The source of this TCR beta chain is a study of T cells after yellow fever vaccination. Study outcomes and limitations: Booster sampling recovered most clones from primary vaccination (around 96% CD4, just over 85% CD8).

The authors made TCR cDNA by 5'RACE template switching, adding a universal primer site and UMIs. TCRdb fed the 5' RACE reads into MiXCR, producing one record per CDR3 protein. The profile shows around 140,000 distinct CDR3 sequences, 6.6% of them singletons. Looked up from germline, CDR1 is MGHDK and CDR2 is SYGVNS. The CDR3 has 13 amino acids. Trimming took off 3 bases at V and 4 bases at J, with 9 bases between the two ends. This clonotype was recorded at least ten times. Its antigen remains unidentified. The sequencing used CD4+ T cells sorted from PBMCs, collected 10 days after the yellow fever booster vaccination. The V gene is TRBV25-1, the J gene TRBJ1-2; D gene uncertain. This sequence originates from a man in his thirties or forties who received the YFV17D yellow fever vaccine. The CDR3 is CASSDASGYGYTF. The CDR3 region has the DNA TGTGCCAGCAGTGATGCCTCAGGCTATGGCTACACCTTC.